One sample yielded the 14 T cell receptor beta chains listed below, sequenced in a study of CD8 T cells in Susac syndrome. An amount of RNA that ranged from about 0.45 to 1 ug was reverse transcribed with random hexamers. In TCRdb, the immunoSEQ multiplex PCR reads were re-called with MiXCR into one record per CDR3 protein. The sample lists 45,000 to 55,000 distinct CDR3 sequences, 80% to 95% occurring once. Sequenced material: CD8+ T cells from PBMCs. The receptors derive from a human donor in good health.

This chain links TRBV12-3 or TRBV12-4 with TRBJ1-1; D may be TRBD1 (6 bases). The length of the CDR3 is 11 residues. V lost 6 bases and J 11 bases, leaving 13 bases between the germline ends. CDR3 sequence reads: CASSYGTWAFF. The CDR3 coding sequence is TGTGCCAGCAGCTACGGGACATGGGCTTTCTTT.

In DNA, the CDR3 is TGTGCCAGCAGCTTAGGGGTCGGGAGATCGGACGAGCAGTACTTC. Its translation is CASSLGVGRSDEQYF. The rearrangement joins TRBV11-2 to TRBJ2-7, with D possibly being TRBD2 (6 bases). The germline V gene encodes CDR1 SGHAT and CDR2 FQNNGV. Trimming left V 1 base short and J 5 bases short, with 15 bases between. The CDR3 is 15 residues long.

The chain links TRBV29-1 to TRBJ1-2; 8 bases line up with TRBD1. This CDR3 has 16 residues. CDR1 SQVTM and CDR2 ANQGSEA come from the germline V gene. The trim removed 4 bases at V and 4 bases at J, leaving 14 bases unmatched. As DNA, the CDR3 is TGCAGCGTTGGCAGACAGGGGCCTTTAAAAACCTATGGCTACACCTTC. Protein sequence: CSVGRQGPLKTYGYTF. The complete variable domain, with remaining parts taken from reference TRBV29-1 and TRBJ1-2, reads SAVISQKPSRDICQRGTSLTIQCQVDSQVTMMFWYRQQPGQSLTLIATANQGSEATYESGFVIDKFPISRPNLTFSTLTVSNMSPEDSSIYLCSVGRQGPLKTYGYTFGSGTRLTVV.

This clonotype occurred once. The CDR3 bases are TGTGCCAGCAGTGACACCGGGACATTGGTCCATGAGCAGTTCTTC. Residues: CASSDTGTLVHEQFF. The chain employs TRBV12-3 or TRBV12-4 and TRBJ2-1, with D possibly TRBD1 on 6 matching bases. Trimming shortened V by 5 bases and J by 8 bases, and 19 bases separated the two germline ends. The CDR3 totals 15 residues.

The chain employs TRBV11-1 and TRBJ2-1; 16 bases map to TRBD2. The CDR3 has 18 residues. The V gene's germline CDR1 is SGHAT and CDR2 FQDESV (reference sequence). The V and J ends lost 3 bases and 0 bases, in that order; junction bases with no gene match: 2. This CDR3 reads CASSLGLAGGSSYNEQFF. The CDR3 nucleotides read TGTGCCAGCAGCTTGGGACTAGCGGGAGGGAGCTCCTACAATGAGCAGTTCTTC. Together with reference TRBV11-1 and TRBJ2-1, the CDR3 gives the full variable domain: EAEVAQSPRYKITEKSQAVAFWCDPISGHATLYWYRQILGQGPELLVQFQDESVVDDSQLPKDRFSAERLKGVDSTLKIQPAELGDSAMYLCASSLGLAGGSSYNEQFFGPGTRLTVL.

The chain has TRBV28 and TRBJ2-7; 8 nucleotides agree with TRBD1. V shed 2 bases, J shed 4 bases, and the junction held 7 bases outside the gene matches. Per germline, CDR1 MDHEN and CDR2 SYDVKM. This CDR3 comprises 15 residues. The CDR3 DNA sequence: TGTGCCAGCAGTTTAGGCAGGGGGCGCAAATACGAGCAGTACTTC. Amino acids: CASSLGRGRKYEQYF.

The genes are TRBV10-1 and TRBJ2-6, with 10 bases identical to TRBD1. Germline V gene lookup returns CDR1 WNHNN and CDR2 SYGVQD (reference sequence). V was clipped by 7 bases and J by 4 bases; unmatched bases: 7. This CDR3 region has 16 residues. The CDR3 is CASNDRGLDGANVLTF. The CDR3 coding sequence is TGCGCCAGCAATGACAGGGGGCTGGACGGGGCCAACGTCCTGACTTTC.

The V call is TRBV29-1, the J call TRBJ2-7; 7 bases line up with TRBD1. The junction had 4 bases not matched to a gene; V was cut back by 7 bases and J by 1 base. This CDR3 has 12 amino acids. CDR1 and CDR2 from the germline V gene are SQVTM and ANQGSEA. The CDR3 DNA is TGCAGCGGAGCGACAGGGTCCTACGAGCAGTACTTC. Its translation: CSGATGSYEQYF.

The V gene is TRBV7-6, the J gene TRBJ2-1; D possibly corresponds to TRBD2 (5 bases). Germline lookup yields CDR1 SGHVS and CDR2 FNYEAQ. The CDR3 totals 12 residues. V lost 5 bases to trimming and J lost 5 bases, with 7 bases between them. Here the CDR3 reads CASSPGDNEQFF. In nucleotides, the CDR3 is TGTGCCAGCAGCCCCGGGGACAATGAGCAGTTCTTC. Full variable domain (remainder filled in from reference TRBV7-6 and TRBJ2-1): GAGVSQSPRYKVTKRGQDVALRCDPISGHVSLYWYRQALGQGPEFLTYFNYEAQQDKSGLPNDRFSAERPEGSISTLTIQRTEQRDSAMYRCASSPGDNEQFFGPGTRLTVL.

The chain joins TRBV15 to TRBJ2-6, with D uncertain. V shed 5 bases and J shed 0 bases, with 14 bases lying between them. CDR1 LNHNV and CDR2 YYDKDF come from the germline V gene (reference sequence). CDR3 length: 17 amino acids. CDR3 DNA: TGTGCCACCAGCCTCTATCCGGCTGCCTCTGGGGCCAACGTCCTGACTTTC. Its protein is CATSLYPAASGANVLTF. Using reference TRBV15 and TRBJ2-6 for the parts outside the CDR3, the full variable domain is DAMVIQNPRYQVTQFGKPVTLSCSQTLNHNVMYWYQQKSSQAPKLLFHYYDKDFNNEADTPDNFQSRRPNTSFCFLDIRSPGLGDTAMYLCATSLYPAASGANVLTFGAGSRLTVL.

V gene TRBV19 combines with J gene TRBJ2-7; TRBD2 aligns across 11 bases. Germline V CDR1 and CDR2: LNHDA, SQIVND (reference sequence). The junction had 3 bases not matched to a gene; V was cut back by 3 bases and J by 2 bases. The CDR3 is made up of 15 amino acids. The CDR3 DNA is TGTGCCAGTAGTATGACTAGCGGGAATACCTACGAGCAGTACTTC. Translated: CASSMTSGNTYEQYF.

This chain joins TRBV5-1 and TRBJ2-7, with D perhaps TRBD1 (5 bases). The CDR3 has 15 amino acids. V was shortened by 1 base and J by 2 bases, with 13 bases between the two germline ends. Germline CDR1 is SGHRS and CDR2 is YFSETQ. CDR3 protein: CASSLMGRQTYEQYF. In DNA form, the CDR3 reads TGCGCCAGCAGCTTGATGGGCCGACAGACCTACGAGCAGTACTTC.

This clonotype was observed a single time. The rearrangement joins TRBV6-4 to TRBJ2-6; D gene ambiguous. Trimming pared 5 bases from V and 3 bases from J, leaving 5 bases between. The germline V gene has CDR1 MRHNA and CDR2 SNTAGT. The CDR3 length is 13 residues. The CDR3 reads CASSPGGANVLTF. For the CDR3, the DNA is TGTGCCAGCAGTCCGGGTGGGGCCAACGTCCTGACTTTC.

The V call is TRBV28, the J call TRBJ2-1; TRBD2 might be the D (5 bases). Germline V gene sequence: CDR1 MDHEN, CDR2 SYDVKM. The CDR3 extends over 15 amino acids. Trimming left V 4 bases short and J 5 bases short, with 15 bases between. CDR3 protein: CASSSPRATNNEQFF. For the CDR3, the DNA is TGTGCCAGCAGTTCCCCGAGGGCCACTAACAATGAGCAGTTCTTC. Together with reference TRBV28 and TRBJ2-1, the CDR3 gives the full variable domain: DVKVTQSSRYLVKRTGEKVFLECVQDMDHENMFWYRQDPGLGLRLIYFSYDVKMKEKGDIPEGYSVSREKKERFSLILESASTNQTSMYLCASSSPRATNNEQFFGPGTRLTVL.